Each of the 25 T cell receptor beta chains below was sequenced from the same sample in a study of cytomegalovirus exposure and HLA in healthy donors. Method: immunoSEQ multiplex PCR; TCRdb's copy keeps in-frame clones and lacks some. The sample carries about 140,000 clones, about 95% recorded once. Sequenced: PBMCs. Receptors originate from a man aged 18 to 30 in good health and CMV-seropositive.

The rearrangement links TRBV27 to TRBJ2-3; 8 nucleotides agree with TRBD2. Germline values: CDR1 MNHEY, CDR2 SMNVEV (reference sequence). This CDR3 is 16 amino acids long. V gave up 5 bases and J gave up 4 bases; unmatched junction bases: 11. Written as DNA, the CDR3 is TGTGCCAGCAGTCTCATTAGCGGGGCCCGGGCAGATACGCAGTATTTT. Amino acid sequence: CASSLISGARADTQYF.

V is TRBV28 and J is TRBJ2-1, with 8 bases fitting TRBD2. This CDR3 comprises 16 residues. Losses at the gene ends were 6 bases for V and 5 bases for J; bases not matched to a gene: 12. In germline, CDR1 is MDHEN, CDR2 SYDVKM. The CDR3 loop reads CASRAFGTRKDNEQFF. CDR3 bases: TGTGCCAGCAGAGCATTCGGGACTAGAAAAGACAATGAGCAGTTCTTC.

The chain combines TRBV18 with TRBJ1-4; 7 bases line up with TRBD1. Trimming took 1 base from V and 6 from J; bases not matched to a gene: 23. The CDR3 totals 21 residues. Germline loops: CDR1 KGHSH, CDR2 LQKENI. CDR3 sequence: CASSPRAFPASGTAGDEKLFF. CDR3 bases: TGTGCCAGCTCACCACGGGCTTTTCCGGCTTCCGGGACAGCGGGCGATGAAAAACTGTTTTTT.

This rearrangement joins TRBV27 to TRBJ2-7; TRBD2 matches at 10 bases. There are 15 residues in the CDR3. V shed 5 bases, J shed 3 bases, and the junction held 7 bases outside the gene matches. From germline, CDR1 is MNHEY and CDR2 SMNVEV (reference sequence). This CDR3 reads CASSAGTSAYYEQYF. In DNA, the CDR3 is TGTGCCAGCAGTGCCGGGACTAGCGCCTACTACGAGCAGTACTTC.

The CDR3 DNA reads TGTGCCTGGGGGAAGGGACTAGCGGTTTACACAGATACGCAGTATTTT. It specifies CAWGKGLAVYTDTQYF. V is TRBV30 and J is TRBJ2-3; 11 nucleotides align to TRBD2. Germline loops: CDR1 GTSNPN, CDR2 SVGIG (reference sequence). There are 16 residues in the CDR3. The V and J ends lost 5 bases and 2 bases, in that order; junction bases with no gene match: 9.

The genes are TRBV5-1 and TRBJ2-3, with TRBD2 matching over 9 bases. J gave up 2 bases and V 6 bases, and 10 bases lay outside the gene matches. CDR1 is SGHRS, CDR2 YFSETQ, per germline. This CDR3 has 16 residues. CDR3 DNA sequence: TGCGCCAGCACCTCTAGCGGGGTAACCCACACAGATACGCAGTATTTT. It codes for CASTSSGVTHTDTQYF. The full variable domain, completed using reference TRBV5-1 and TRBJ2-3, is KAGVTQTPRYLIKTRGQQVTLSCSPISGHRSVSWYQQTPGQGLQFLFEYFSETQRNKGNFPGRFSGRQFSNSRSEMNVSTLELGDSALYLCASTSSGVTHTDTQYFGPGTRLTVL.

The V call is TRBV15, the J call TRBJ2-5, with a possible D match to TRBD2 (5 bases). The CDR3 sequence is 14 residues long. Germline loops: CDR1 LNHNV, CDR2 YYDKDF (reference sequence). The V gene lost 4 bases and the J gene lost 5 bases, with 14 bases spanning the gap. CDR3: CATSMGAERETQYF. The CDR3 DNA sequence: TGTGCCACCAGCATGGGAGCGGAACGGGAGACCCAGTACTTC. Full variable domain (missing parts from reference TRBV15 and TRBJ2-5): DAMVIQNPRYQVTQFGKPVTLSCSQTLNHNVMYWYQQKSSQAPKLLFHYYDKDFNNEADTPDNFQSRRPNTSFCFLDIRSPGLGDTAMYLCATSMGAERETQYFGPGTRLLVL.

The chain carries TRBV9 and TRBJ2-2; D may be TRBD2 (5 bases). Germline V gene lookup returns CDR1 SGDLS and CDR2 YYNGEE. V lost 6 bases and J lost 6, with 15 bases in between. The CDR3 runs 14 residues. CDR3 loop: CASNLQAGPGELFF. The CDR3 region has the DNA TGTGCCAGCAACCTTCAGGCGGGTCCCGGGGAGCTGTTTTTT.

This chain links TRBV28 with TRBJ2-1; D is undetermined. The germline gives CDR1 MDHEN, CDR2 SYDVKM. This CDR3 comprises 11 residues. Trimming took off 6 bases at V and 4 bases at J, with 4 bases between the two ends. CDR3 bases: TGTGCCAGCAGCTCTTACAATGAGCAGTTCTTC. It specifies CASSSYNEQFF.

This chain joins TRBV10-3 and TRBJ2-7; D is ambiguous. The germline V gene encodes CDR1 ENHRY and CDR2 SYGVKD. CDR3 length: 13 residues. Trimming stripped 0 bases from V and 5 bases from J, with 8 bases between. DNA for the CDR3: TGTGCCATCAGTGAGTCGAGTCAGGACGAGCAGTACTTC. It is translated as CAISESSQDEQYF.

This clone was recorded once. V gene TRBV2 combines with J gene TRBJ2-3; 11 bases are shared with TRBD2. J was trimmed by 4 bases and V by 2 bases; bases with no gene match: 2. The germline V gene has CDR1 SNHLY and CDR2 FYNNEI. The CDR3 covers 15 residues. The CDR3 protein is CASSELAGGSDTQYF. The DNA for the CDR3 is TGTGCCAGCAGTGAATTAGCGGGAGGGTCAGATACGCAGTATTTT.

The CDR3 coding sequence is TGTGCCAGCAGCTTAGTCCCCAGGGGAACCTACGAGCAGTACTTC. Its protein is CASSLVPRGTYEQYF. This chain uses TRBV7-6 with TRBJ2-7; tentative D call: TRBD1 (6 bases). The CDR3 is made up of 15 amino acids. Trimming removed 1 base from V and 2 bases from J, with 12 bases in between. Germline CDR1 is SGHVS and CDR2 is FNYEAQ.

The CDR3 bases are TGTGCTAGTGGTATAGAAGAGACCCAGTACTTC. Translated: CASGIEETQYF. The chain has TRBV12-5 and TRBJ2-5; D is undetermined. CDR1 is LGHNT, CDR2 FRNRAP, per germline. V shed 5 bases and J shed 3 bases, with 4 bases lying between them. This CDR3 is built from 11 residues.

CDR3 residues: CASRDGTSFYEQYF. The CDR3 region has the DNA TGCGCCAGCAGGGACGGGACTAGCTTCTACGAGCAGTACTTC. The chain links TRBV10-2 to TRBJ2-7; 9 bases map to TRBD2. V shed 6 bases, J shed 3 bases, and the junction held 6 bases outside the gene matches. From germline, CDR1 is WSHSY and CDR2 SAAADI. This CDR3 spans 14 amino acids.

V is TRBV11-2 and J is TRBJ2-1; the D gene is possibly TRBD1 (6 bases). Trimming took 4 bases from V and 0 from J, leaving 13 bases between them. Germline-derived CDR1 and CDR2 are SGHAT and FQNNGV. The CDR3 runs to 16 residues. CDR3 amino acids: CASSSVTGSSYNEQFF. CDR3 bases: TGTGCCAGCAGCTCGGTCACAGGGAGCTCCTACAATGAGCAGTTCTTC.

The rearrangement uses TRBV29-1 and TRBJ1-5; 11 bases are a match to TRBD1. Unmatched junction bases numbered 5, after V lost 4 bases and J lost 6 bases. Germline loops: CDR1 SQVTM, CDR2 ANQGSEA. There are 14 residues in the CDR3. The CDR3 DNA sequence: TGCAGCGTTGGGGACAGGGGGGTCGGTCAGCCCCAGCATTTT. It encodes CSVGDRGVGQPQHF.

This sequence joins TRBV28 and TRBJ1-2, with 9 bases aligning to TRBD1. Trimming took 2 bases from V and 3 from J; bases not matched to a gene: 7. Looked up from germline, CDR1 is MDHEN and CDR2 is SYDVKM. The CDR3 runs to 16 residues. This CDR3 is CASSLDAGTGHYGYTF. The CDR3 DNA reads as TGTGCCAGCAGTTTAGATGCCGGGACAGGGCACTATGGCTACACCTTC.

The chain is built from TRBV13 and TRBJ1-4; D gene ambiguous. Looked up from germline, CDR1 is PRHDT and CDR2 is FYEKMQ (reference sequence). This CDR3 spans 14 amino acids. The ends were cut back, 3 bases at V and 1 base at J, with 6 bases in the middle. The CDR3 is CASSFRETNEKLFF. The CDR3 DNA reads TGTGCCAGCAGCTTTCGGGAAACTAATGAAAAACTGTTTTTT.

CDR3 nucleotide sequence: TGCGCCAGCAGCCAAGGAGCTGGGACTAGCGGTTTCGGCAAAAACATTCAGTACTTC. It codes for CASSQGAGTSGFGKNIQYF. The chain has TRBV4-1 and TRBJ2-4; the match to TRBD2 covers 11 bases. This CDR3 comprises 19 residues. V trimming: 1 base; J trimming: 3 bases; junction bases outside the gene matches: 11. CDR1 is MGHRA and CDR2 is YSYEKL in the germline V gene.

This rearrangement joins TRBV5-1 to TRBJ2-3; 11 positions agree with TRBD2. V gave up 0 bases and J gave up 4 bases; unmatched junction bases: 7. The CDR3 has 17 amino acids. In germline, CDR1 is SGHRS, CDR2 YFSETQ. CDR3 loop: CASSLEASGRMADTQYF. The CDR3 DNA follows: TGCGCCAGCAGCTTGGAGGCTAGCGGGAGGATGGCAGATACGCAGTATTTT.

The CDR3, as DNA: TGTGCCAGCAGCTTTCCATCAGAAGAAAACATTCAGTACTTC. Its protein product is CASSFPSEENIQYF. V usage is TRBV5-6 and J usage is TRBJ2-4; D call uncertain. The ends were cut back, 2 bases at V and 5 bases at J, with 11 bases in the middle. CDR1 is SGHDT, CDR2 YYEEEE, per germline. CDR3 length equals 14 residues.

V usage is TRBV13 and J usage is TRBJ2-7; 7 bases agree with TRBD2. The CDR3 length is 13 residues. Germline V gives CDR1 PRHDT, CDR2 FYEKMQ (reference sequence). V lost 1 base and J lost 12; bases outside the gene matches: 9. As DNA, the CDR3 is TGTGCCAGCAGCTTAGTTCGGGAGGACGGGGTGTACTTC. Translation gives CASSLVREDGVYF.

This clone was detected only a few times. J is TRBJ1-1 and V is TRBV27; D gene uncertain. The germline CDR1 and CDR2 sequences are MNHEY and SMNVEV (reference sequence). V dropped 4 bases and J dropped 3 bases, with 12 bases sitting between them. The CDR3 extends over 14 amino acids. CDR3 DNA: TGTGCCAGCAGTTCTCCGGACGGGGACACTGAAGCTTTCTTT. Amino acids: CASSSPDGDTEAFF.

The CDR3 is CASSRLGQGYYNEQFF. CDR3 DNA sequence: TGTGCCAGCAGCCGATTGGGACAGGGGTACTACAATGAGCAGTTCTTC. The rearrangement uses TRBV7-9 and TRBJ2-1, with 10 bases matching TRBD1. This CDR3 is 16 amino acids long. Germline V gene sequence: CDR1 SEHNR, CDR2 FQNEAQ (reference sequence). Unmatched junction bases numbered 7, after V lost 5 bases and J lost 3 bases.

The chain employs TRBV2 and TRBJ2-2, with 10 bases identical to TRBD2. Trimming took 6 bases from V and 5 from J; bases not matched to a gene: 6. The CDR3 loop spans 15 amino acids. CDR1 SNHLY and CDR2 FYNNEI come from the germline V gene. DNA of the CDR3: TGTGCCAGCAGAGCCGGGACTAGCGATACCGGGGAGCTGTTTTTT. Translating gives CASRAGTSDTGELFF.